Here is one T cell receptor beta chain with its context. This sample is drawn from a study of blood T cell repertoires in COVID-19. Study information: Donors in the United States, Italy and Spain gave samples during acute or convalescent COVID-19. The analysed material was cDNA or gDNA that came from T cells, B-cell-depleted T cells, or PBMCs.

Authors' methods: It was from reference gene primer amplification that nucleated cell counts were estimated. Using immunoSEQ multiplex PCR, the repertoire was profiled, and TCRdb retains in-frame clones only, with some absent. The V and J calls and clone size come from that table; D and trimming were worked out from the DNA. The data show fewer than 50,000 clones, 90% seen once. Sequenced: peripheral blood. The TCR comes from a man aged 55-75 years with active or convalescent COVID-19.

Here the CDR3 DNA reads TGTGCCACCAGCTACGGTCCTTATCAGCCCCAGCATTTT. Translated, it gives CATSYGPYQPQHF. This rearrangement joins TRBV15 to TRBJ1-5; D unclear. Trimming shortened V by 5 bases and J by 5 bases, and 10 bases separated the two germline ends. This CDR3 is built from 13 residues. In germline, CDR1 is LNHNV, CDR2 YYDKDF (reference sequence).